The 9 T cell receptor beta chains below were found in one sample sequenced in a study of sequential checkpoint blockade in melanoma. Treatment meaning: randomized to nivolumab then ipilimumab (arm A) or the reverse (arm B). Repertoires were generated with immunoSEQ multiplex PCR, while TCRdb's copy carries only in-frame clones and drops some. Of under 25,000 clones in the sample, more than 60% were seen once. The material was CD8+ T cells sorted from blood (inferred from file names), obtained from a patient given nivolumab and ipilimumab in sequence. The receptors come from a human donor with melanoma.

The genes are TRBV29-1 and TRBJ1-2; 7 bases fit TRBD1. The V gene's germline CDR1 is SQVTM and CDR2 ANQGSEA. The CDR3 spans 13 residues. The trim removed 7 bases at V and 1 base at J, leaving 6 bases unmatched. For the CDR3, the DNA is TGCAGCGCATATACAGGGGATAACTATGGCTACACCTTC. Protein sequence: CSAYTGDNYGYTF.

The V and J genes are TRBV19 and TRBJ1-5; no definite D call. Germline V lookup: CDR1 LNHDA, CDR2 SQIVND (reference sequence). The CDR3 sequence is 15 residues long. The ends were cut back, 3 bases at V and 0 bases at J, with 9 bases in the middle. CDR3 sequence reads: CASSIYLYSNQPQHF. Here the CDR3 DNA reads TGTGCCAGTAGTATTTATCTGTATAGCAATCAGCCCCAGCATTTT. Complete variable domain (other parts from reference TRBV19 and TRBJ1-5): DGGITQSPKYLFRKEGQNVTLSCEQNLNHDAMYWYRQDPGQGLRLIYYSQIVNDFQKGDIAEGYSVSREKKESFPLTVTSAQKNPTAFYLCASSIYLYSNQPQHFGDGTRLSIL.

The CDR3 DNA follows: TGTGCCAGTAGTATCGTGGGGACAGGGGGCTACGAGCAGTACTTC. This gives the protein CASSIVGTGGYEQYF. This chain joins TRBV19 and TRBJ2-7; TRBD1 matches 11 bases. The J segment lost 3 bases and the V segment lost 3 bases, leaving 4 bases of the junction unmatched. Germline CDR1 LNHDA, CDR2 SQIVND (reference sequence). The CDR3 contains 15 residues.

V and J are TRBV7-6 and TRBJ2-1; 8 bases align to TRBD2. The V and J ends lost 3 bases and 7 bases, in that order; junction bases with no gene match: 2. The CDR3 has 13 amino acids. CDR1 is SGHVS and CDR2 is FNYEAQ in the germline V gene. CDR3 nucleotides: TGTGCCAGCAGCTTCGGGGGGGGGAATGAGCAGTTCTTC. The encoded protein is CASSFGGGNEQFF. The variable domain in full, with the rest retrieved from reference TRBV7-6 and TRBJ2-1, is GAGVSQSPRYKVTKRGQDVALRCDPISGHVSLYWYRQALGQGPEFLTYFNYEAQQDKSGLPNDRFSAERPEGSISTLTIQRTEQRDSAMYRCASSFGGGNEQFFGPGTRLTVL.

V and J are TRBV13 and TRBJ2-7, with TRBD1 matching over 9 bases. J gave up 0 bases and V 1 base, and 1 base lay outside the gene matches. This CDR3 spans 15 amino acids. Per the germline V gene, CDR1 is PRHDT and CDR2 is FYEKMQ (reference sequence). CDR3 sequence: CASSLVQGASYEQYF. CDR3 sequence (DNA): TGTGCCAGCAGCTTAGTACAGGGGGCCTCCTACGAGCAGTACTTC.

The chain couples TRBV19 to TRBJ1-5, with 7 nucleotides matching TRBD1. Germline V gene lookup returns CDR1 LNHDA and CDR2 SQIVND (reference sequence). Losses at the gene ends were 7 bases for V and 6 bases for J; bases not matched to a gene: 15. The CDR3 totals 16 residues. CDR3 sequence: CASTDSQGGTSQPQHF. In DNA form, the CDR3 reads TGTGCCAGTACCGATTCCCAGGGGGGAACATCTCAGCCCCAGCATTTT.

The V call is TRBV25-1, the J call TRBJ2-1; 10 nucleotides agree with TRBD2. V was pared by 8 bases and J by 9 bases, with 13 bases of the junction left unmatched. Germline V gene lookup returns CDR1 MGHDK and CDR2 SYGVNS. This CDR3 has 15 residues. The CDR3 region has the DNA TGTGCCAGCTGCACAATAAAGGGACTAGCGACTGAGCAGTTCTTC. It is translated as CASCTIKGLATEQFF.

The CDR3 loop reads CSVVFLAGYNEQFF. The CDR3 DNA reads as TGCAGCGTTGTTTTCCTAGCGGGGTACAATGAGCAGTTCTTC. The chain links TRBV29-1 to TRBJ2-1, with TRBD2 matching over 9 bases. The junction had 5 bases not matched to a gene; V was cut back by 4 bases and J by 4 bases. The CDR3 length is 14 residues. CDR1 and CDR2 from the germline V gene are SQVTM and ANQGSEA.

The chain recombines TRBV5-6 with TRBJ1-5, with D unclear. CDR1 SGHDT and CDR2 YYEEEE come from the germline V gene. The CDR3 contains 15 residues. The germline V and J ends were trimmed by 3 bases and 0 bases, with 10 bases remaining between them. The CDR3, as DNA: TGTGCCAGCAGCTCTGACACCGATAGCAATCAGCCCCAGCATTTT. Translated: CASSSDTDSNQPQHF.